This T cell receptor beta chain originates from a study of regulatory T cells in long-lasting Graves disease. This clonotype occurred many times. No antigen is known for it. Library construction for TCR beta used iRepertoire HTBI primers and Arm-PCR of CDR3 regions. TCRdb passed the multiplex PCR reads through MiXCR, listing each CDR3 protein once. The data show 420,000 or so distinct CDR3 sequences, about a sixth seen once. As for time point: newly diagnosed GD, antithyroid drugs for less than 3 months. The TCR library was made from RNA that had been extracted from PBMCs in TRIzol. Trimming left V 4 bases short and J 4 bases short, with 13 bases between. The CDR3 is made up of 14 amino acids. The germline V gene has CDR1 SGHRS and CDR2 YFSETQ. Whole-study results and caveats: Favored usage of TRBV28, TRBJ1-2 and TRBJ2-5 was recorded in persistent disease.

The same sample was also used in a study of T cells in Graves' hyperthyroidism and ophthalmopathy. That report notes: The primer set for the first-round RT-PCR of the TCR CDR3 was HTBI.

V usage is TRBV5-1 and J usage is TRBJ2-3; D may correspond to TRBD1 or TRBD2 (5 bases each). This TCR was sampled from a woman younger than 35 with Graves disease. Sample: peripheral blood mononuclear cells (PBMCs), taken at new diagnosis, from a patient treated with antithyroid drugs. In DNA form, the CDR3 reads TGCGCCAGCAGCCCTCGGGACGGCGCAGATACGCAGTATTTT. It codes for CASSPRDGADTQYF.